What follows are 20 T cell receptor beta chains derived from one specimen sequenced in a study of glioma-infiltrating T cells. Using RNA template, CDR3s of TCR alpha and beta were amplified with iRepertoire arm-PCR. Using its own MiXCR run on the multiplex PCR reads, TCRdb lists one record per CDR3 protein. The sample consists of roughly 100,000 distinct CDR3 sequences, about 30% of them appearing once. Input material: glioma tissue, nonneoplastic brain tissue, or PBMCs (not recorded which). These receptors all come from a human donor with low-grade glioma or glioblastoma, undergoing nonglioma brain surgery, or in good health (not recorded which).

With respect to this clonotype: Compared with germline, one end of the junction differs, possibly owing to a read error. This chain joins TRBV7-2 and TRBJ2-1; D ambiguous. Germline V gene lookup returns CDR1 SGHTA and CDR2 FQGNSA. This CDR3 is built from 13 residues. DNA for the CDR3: TGTGCCAGTAGCTGGATTAGTTTCGGTGAGCAGTTCTTC. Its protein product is CASSWISFGEQFF.

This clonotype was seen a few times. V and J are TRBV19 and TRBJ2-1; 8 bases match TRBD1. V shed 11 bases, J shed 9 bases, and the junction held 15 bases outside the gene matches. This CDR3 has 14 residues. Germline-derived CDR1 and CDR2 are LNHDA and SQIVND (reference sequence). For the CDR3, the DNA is TGTGCCTCAAGCCAGGGGGCGTTCCTCGGTGAGCAGTTCTTC. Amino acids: CASSQGAFLGEQFF.

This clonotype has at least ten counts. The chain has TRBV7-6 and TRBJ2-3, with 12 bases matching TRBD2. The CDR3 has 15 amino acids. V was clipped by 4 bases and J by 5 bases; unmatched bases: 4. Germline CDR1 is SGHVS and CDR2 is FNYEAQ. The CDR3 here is CASSSSGGAGDTQYF. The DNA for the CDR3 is TGTGCCAGCAGCTCTAGCGGGGGGGCTGGAGATACGCAGTATTTT.

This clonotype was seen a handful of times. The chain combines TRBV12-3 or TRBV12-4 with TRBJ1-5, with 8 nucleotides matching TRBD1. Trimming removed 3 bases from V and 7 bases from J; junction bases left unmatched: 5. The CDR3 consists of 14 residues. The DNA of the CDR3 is TGTGCCAGCAGTTTTCAGGGGGCATGGCAGCCCCAGCATTTT. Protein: CASSFQGAWQPQHF.

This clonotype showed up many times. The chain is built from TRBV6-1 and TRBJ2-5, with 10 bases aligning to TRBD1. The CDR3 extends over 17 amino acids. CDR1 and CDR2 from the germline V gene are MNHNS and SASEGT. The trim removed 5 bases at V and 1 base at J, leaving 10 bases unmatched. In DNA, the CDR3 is TGTGCCAGCAGTTTAAGCTTCCGGACAGGGGGCCAAGAGACCCAGTACTTC. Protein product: CASSLSFRTGGQETQYF.

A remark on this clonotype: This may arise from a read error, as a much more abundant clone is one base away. CDR3 DNA sequence: TGTGCCAGTACGGAGACCTACAGTCAGCCCCAGCATTTT. It translates to CASTETYSQPQHF. The V call is TRBV19, the J call TRBJ1-5; D unclear. Trimming shortened V by 7 bases and J by 6 bases, and 13 bases separated the two germline ends. CDR1 LNHDA and CDR2 SQIVND come from the germline V gene (reference sequence). The CDR3 extends over 13 amino acids. The complete variable domain, with remaining parts taken from reference TRBV19 and TRBJ1-5, reads DGGITQSPKYLFRKEGQNVTLSCEQNLNHDAMYWYRQDPGQGLRLIYYSQIVNDFQKGDIAEGYSVSREKKESFPLTVTSAQKNPTAFYLCASTETYSQPQHFGDGTRLSIL.

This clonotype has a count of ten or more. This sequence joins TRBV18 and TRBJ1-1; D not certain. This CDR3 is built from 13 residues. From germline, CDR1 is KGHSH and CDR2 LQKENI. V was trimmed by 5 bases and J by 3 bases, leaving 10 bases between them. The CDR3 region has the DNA TGTGCCAGCTCAAGTCTGAAGGACACTGAAGCTTTCTTT. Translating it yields CASSSLKDTEAFF.

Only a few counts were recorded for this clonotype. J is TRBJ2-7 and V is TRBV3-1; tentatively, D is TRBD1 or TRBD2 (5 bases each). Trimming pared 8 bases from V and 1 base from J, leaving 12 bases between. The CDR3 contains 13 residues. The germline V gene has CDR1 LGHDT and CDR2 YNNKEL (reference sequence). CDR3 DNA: TGTGCCAGCTCCGGGACCCCTTCCTACGAGCAGTACTTC. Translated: CASSGTPSYEQYF.

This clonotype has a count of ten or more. CDR3 sequence (DNA): TGCAGTGCTCGATGGGGTGGCAATCAGCCCCAGCATTTT. This translates into CSARWGGNQPQHF. J is TRBJ1-5 and V is TRBV20-1; D call uncertain. Germline-derived CDR1 and CDR2 are DFQATT and SNEGSKA (reference sequence). The germline V and J ends were trimmed by 5 bases and 2 bases, with 10 bases remaining between them. The CDR3 sequence is 13 residues long.

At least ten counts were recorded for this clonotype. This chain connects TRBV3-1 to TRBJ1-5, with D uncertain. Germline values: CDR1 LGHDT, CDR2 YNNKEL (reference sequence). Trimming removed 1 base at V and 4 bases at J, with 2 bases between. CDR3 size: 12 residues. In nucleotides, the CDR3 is TGTGCCAGCAGCCAAGGAAATCAGCCCCAGCATTTT. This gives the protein CASSQGNQPQHF.

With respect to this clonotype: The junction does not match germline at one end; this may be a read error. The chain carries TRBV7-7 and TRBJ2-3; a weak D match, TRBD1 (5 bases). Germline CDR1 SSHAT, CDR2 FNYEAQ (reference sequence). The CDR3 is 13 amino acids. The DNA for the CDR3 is TGTGCTAGCAGCACCCAGGGATCCGATACGCAGTATTTT. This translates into CASSTQGSDTQYF.

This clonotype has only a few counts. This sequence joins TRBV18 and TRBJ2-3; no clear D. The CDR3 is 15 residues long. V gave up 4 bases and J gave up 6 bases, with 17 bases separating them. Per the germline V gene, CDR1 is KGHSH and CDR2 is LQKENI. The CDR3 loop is CASSLSTRLPDTQYF. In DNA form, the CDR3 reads TGTGCCAGCTCACTATCGACAAGGCTTCCGGATACGCAGTATTTT.

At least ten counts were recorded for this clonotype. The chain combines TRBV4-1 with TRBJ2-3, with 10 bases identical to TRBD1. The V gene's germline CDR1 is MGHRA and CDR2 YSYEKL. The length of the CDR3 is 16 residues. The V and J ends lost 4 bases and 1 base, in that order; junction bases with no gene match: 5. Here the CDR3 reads CASSPSGQGRTDTQYF. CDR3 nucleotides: TGCGCCAGCAGCCCGTCGGGACAGGGGCGCACAGATACGCAGTATTTT.

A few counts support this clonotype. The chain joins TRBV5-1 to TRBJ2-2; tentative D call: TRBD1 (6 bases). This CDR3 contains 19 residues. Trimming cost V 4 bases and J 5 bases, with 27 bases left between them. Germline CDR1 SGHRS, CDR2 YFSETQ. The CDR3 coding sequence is TGCGCCAGCAGCCCCGGGGTAAATTCTGTGGGGGCGAGGACCGGGGAGCTGTTTTTT. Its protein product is CASSPGVNSVGARTGELFF.

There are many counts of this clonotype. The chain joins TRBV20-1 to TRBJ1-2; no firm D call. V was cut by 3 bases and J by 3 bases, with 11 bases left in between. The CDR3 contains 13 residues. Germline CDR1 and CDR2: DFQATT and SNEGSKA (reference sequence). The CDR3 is CSASYNNDYGYTF. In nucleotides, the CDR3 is TGCAGTGCTAGTTACAACAATGACTATGGCTACACCTTC.

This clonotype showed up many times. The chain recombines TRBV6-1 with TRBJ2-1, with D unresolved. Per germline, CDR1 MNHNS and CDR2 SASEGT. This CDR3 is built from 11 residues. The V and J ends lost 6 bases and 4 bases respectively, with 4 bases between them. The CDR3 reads CASRSYNEQFF. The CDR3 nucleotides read TGTGCCAGCAGGTCGTACAATGAGCAGTTCTTC.

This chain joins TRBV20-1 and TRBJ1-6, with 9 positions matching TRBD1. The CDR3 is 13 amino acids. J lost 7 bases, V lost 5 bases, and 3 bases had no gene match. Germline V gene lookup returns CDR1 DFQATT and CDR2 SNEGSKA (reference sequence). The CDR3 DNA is TGCAGTGCTGGGGACAGGGAGAATTCACCCCTCCACTTT. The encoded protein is CSAGDRENSPLHF.

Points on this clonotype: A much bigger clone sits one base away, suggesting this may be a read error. CDR3 in DNA: TGTGCCAGCAGTTTGCCCGGGGCAGGGAAATCACCCCTCCACTTT. This translates into CASSLPGAGKSPLHF. The chain links TRBV28 to TRBJ1-6, with TRBD1 as a possible D gene (5 bases). The CDR3 spans 15 residues. Germline V lookup: CDR1 MDHEN, CDR2 SYDVKM. Trimming shortened V by 3 bases and J by 10 bases, and 16 bases separated the two germline ends.

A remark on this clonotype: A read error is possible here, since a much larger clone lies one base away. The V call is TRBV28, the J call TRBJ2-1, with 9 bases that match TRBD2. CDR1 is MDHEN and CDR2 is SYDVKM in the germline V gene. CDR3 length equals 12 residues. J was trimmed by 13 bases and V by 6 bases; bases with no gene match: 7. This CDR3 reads CASRRGRETQFF. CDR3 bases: TGTGCCAGCAGACGCGGGAGGGAGACCCAGTTCTTC.

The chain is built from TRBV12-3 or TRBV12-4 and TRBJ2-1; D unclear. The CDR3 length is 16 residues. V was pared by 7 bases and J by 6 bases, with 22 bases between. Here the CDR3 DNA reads TGTGCCAGCAATCTTCCGGGCCCCATTATCTTCAATGAGCAGTTCTTC. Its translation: CASNLPGPIIFNEQFF.